Shown below are 15 T cell receptor beta chains from a single sample sequenced in a study of shared clonotypes between healthy human individuals. Naive CD8 cells were CD45RO-negative, positively selected for CCR7, excluding terminally differentiated effector memory CD45RA+ cells. Profiling relied on immunoSEQ multiplex PCR, and the TCRdb table lists in-frame clones only, not all of them. This sample has roughly 2,000,000 clones, with over 85% found just once. The sequenced sample was naive CD8+ T cells from PBMCs. All receptors come from a man between 18 and 29 years old in good health. Some clones in this sample may be carry-over from other donors' samples.

The chain is built from TRBV28 and TRBJ1-3; D is undetermined. This CDR3 has 12 residues. CDR1 is MDHEN and CDR2 is SYDVKM in the germline V gene. V lost 6 bases and J lost 8, with 11 bases in between. Here the CDR3 DNA reads TGTGCCAGCAGCCTCCCGTCGGACACCATATATTTT. Protein: CASSLPSDTIYF.

This rearrangement joins TRBV7-9 to TRBJ2-2; tentative D call: TRBD2 (6 bases). Germline V lookup: CDR1 SEHNR, CDR2 FQNEAQ (reference sequence). V lost 2 bases, J lost 4 bases, and 17 bases lay in between. This CDR3 has 17 amino acids. The CDR3: CASSLREPEGVTGELFF. The DNA for the CDR3 is TGTGCCAGCAGCTTAAGAGAACCGGAGGGAGTCACCGGGGAGCTGTTTTTT.

V usage is TRBV28 and J usage is TRBJ1-3; D is uncertain. Germline CDR1 and CDR2: MDHEN and SYDVKM. Trimming stripped 7 bases from V and 8 bases from J, with 21 bases between. The CDR3 sequence is 15 residues long. The CDR3 is CASMRAGGGGDTIYF. In nucleotides, the CDR3 is TGTGCCAGCATGAGGGCGGGCGGTGGCGGCGACACCATATATTTT.

The chain joins TRBV29-1 to TRBJ2-7; 7 bases fit TRBD1. This CDR3 is built from 14 residues. The V gene end was trimmed by 7 bases and the J gene end by 5 bases; junction bases not matched to a gene: 14. The germline V gene encodes CDR1 SQVTM and CDR2 ANQGSEA. CDR3 nucleotide sequence: TGCAGCGCCGAGGGGGCGTCTAGCCCCAACGAGCAGTACTTC. Its translation: CSAEGASSPNEQYF.

The V and J genes are TRBV9 and TRBJ2-2; 7 positions match TRBD1. Germline CDR1 is SGDLS and CDR2 is YYNGEE. The length of the CDR3 is 17 residues. Trimming took 0 bases from V and 5 from J; bases not matched to a gene: 10. CDR3 nucleotides: TGTGCCAGCAGCGTAGCGCGGTACCCCAGGGGGACCGGGGAGCTGTTTTTT. This encodes CASSVARYPRGTGELFF. Full variable domain (remainder filled in from reference TRBV9 and TRBJ2-2): DSGVTQTPKHLITATGQRVTLRCSPRSGDLSVYWYQQSLDQGLQFLIQYYNGEERAKGNILERFSAQQFPDLHSELNLSSLELGDSALYFCASSVARYPRGTGELFFGEGSRLTVL.

The chain employs TRBV19 and TRBJ1-2; D is unresolved. The germline V gene encodes CDR1 LNHDA and CDR2 SQIVND (reference sequence). V was shortened by 5 bases and J by 7 bases, with 17 bases between the two germline ends. The CDR3 spans 14 residues. CDR3 residues: CASSPGQVLGGYTF. The CDR3 DNA follows: TGTGCCAGTAGTCCTGGTCAGGTACTTGGTGGCTACACCTTC.

This chain links TRBV5-6 with TRBJ2-5; D remains ambiguous. Per the germline V gene, CDR1 is SGHDT and CDR2 is YYEEEE. The ends were cut back, 1 base at V and 1 base at J, with 17 bases in the middle. CDR3 length: 17 amino acids. The CDR3 bases are TGTGCCAGCAGCTTGTGGACCTCCGACCCACCCCAAGAGACCCAGTACTTC. Translation: CASSLWTSDPPQETQYF. The full variable domain, rest sourced from reference TRBV5-6 and TRBJ2-5, is DAGVTQSPTHLIKTRGQQVTLRCSPKSGHDTVSWYQQALGQGPQFIFQYYEEEERQRGNFPDRFSGHQFPNYSSELNVNALLLGDSALYLCASSLWTSDPPQETQYFGPGTRLLVL.

V and J are TRBV19 and TRBJ2-4, with D uncertain. Trimming stripped 3 bases from V and 6 bases from J, with 12 bases between. This CDR3 is 14 amino acids long. The germline V gene has CDR1 LNHDA and CDR2 SQIVND (reference sequence). CDR3: CASSIPRTANIQYF. The CDR3 DNA follows: TGTGCCAGTAGTATTCCCCGTACCGCAAACATTCAGTACTTC.

This clone is a singleton in its sample. The chain employs TRBV2 and TRBJ2-3; 12 bases are a match to TRBD1. Germline V CDR1 and CDR2: SNHLY, FYNNEI. V lost 4 bases to trimming and J lost 0 bases; unmatched junction nucleotides: 14. CDR3 length: 20 amino acids. The CDR3 loop is CASSVPGQGATPHSTDTQYF. The CDR3 nucleotides read TGTGCCAGCAGTGTACCGGGACAGGGGGCTACCCCACACAGCACAGATACGCAGTATTTT. Complete variable domain (other parts from reference TRBV2 and TRBJ2-3): EPEVTQTPSHQVTQMGQEVILRCVPISNHLYFYWYRQILGQKVEFLVSFYNNEISEKSEIFDDQFSVERPDGSNFTLKIRSTKLEDSAMYFCASSVPGQGATPHSTDTQYFGPGTRLTVL.

V and J are TRBV28 and TRBJ1-5; D gene unclear. The CDR3 has 15 residues. Germline CDR1 reads MDHEN; CDR2 reads SYDVKM. Trimming took 2 bases from V and 4 from J, leaving 12 bases between them. The CDR3, as DNA: TGTGCCAGCAGTTTAATCCGTGCAGGTAATCAGCCCCAGCATTTT. Its protein product is CASSLIRAGNQPQHF. The variable domain in full, completed from reference TRBV28 and TRBJ1-5, reads DVKVTQSSRYLVKRTGEKVFLECVQDMDHENMFWYRQDPGLGLRLIYFSYDVKMKEKGDIPEGYSVSREKKERFSLILESASTNQTSMYLCASSLIRAGNQPQHFGDGTRLSIL.

The rearrangement joins TRBV5-6 to TRBJ2-7, with 7 bases that match TRBD2. Trimming at V came to 2 bases and at J to 4 bases, leaving 9 bases not matched to a gene. Germline CDR1 SGHDT, CDR2 YYEEEE. This CDR3 comprises 15 residues. The CDR3 DNA reads as TGTGCCAGCAGCTTTGGGGGAGGGGACTTTTACGAGCAGTACTTC. Residues: CASSFGGGDFYEQYF.

This clone came up once. V and J are TRBV29-1 and TRBJ2-2; 7 nucleotides align to TRBD1. This CDR3 spans 15 amino acids. V lost 1 base, J lost 6 bases, and 8 bases stayed unmatched. Germline CDR1 reads SQVTM; CDR2 reads ANQGSEA. The CDR3 loop is CSVEAPDRAAGELFF. The DNA for the CDR3 is TGCAGCGTTGAAGCCCCAGACAGGGCAGCCGGGGAGCTGTTTTTT.

As to this clone: The identical CDR3 is also encoded by other nucleotide sequences in the sample. The chain links TRBV28 to TRBJ2-7, with 9 bases that match TRBD1. The CDR3 runs to 14 residues. The trim removed 6 bases at V and 3 bases at J, leaving 6 bases unmatched. Germline CDR1 reads MDHEN; CDR2 reads SYDVKM. CDR3 residues: CASSRTGASYEQYF. CDR3 sequence (DNA): TGTGCCAGCAGCCGGACAGGGGCCAGCTACGAGCAGTACTTC.

The rearrangement uses TRBV4-3 and TRBJ2-7, with D unresolved. Looked up from germline, CDR1 is LGHNA and CDR2 is YSLEER. CDR3 length: 14 residues. V lost 0 bases to trimming and J lost 7 bases, with 13 bases between them. This CDR3 reads CASSQDIGPGEQYF. The CDR3 coding sequence is TGCGCCAGCAGCCAAGATATAGGGCCCGGGGAGCAGTACTTC.

The chain employs TRBV11-2 and TRBJ2-4; 9 positions agree with TRBD1. Germline V gene sequence: CDR1 SGHAT, CDR2 FQNNGV. V trimming: 1 base; J trimming: 8 bases; junction bases outside the gene matches: 6. This CDR3 spans 15 amino acids. In nucleotides, the CDR3 is TGTGCCAGCAGCTTAGGGGGGACAGGGAGAGACATTCAGTACTTC. This gives the protein CASSLGGTGRDIQYF.